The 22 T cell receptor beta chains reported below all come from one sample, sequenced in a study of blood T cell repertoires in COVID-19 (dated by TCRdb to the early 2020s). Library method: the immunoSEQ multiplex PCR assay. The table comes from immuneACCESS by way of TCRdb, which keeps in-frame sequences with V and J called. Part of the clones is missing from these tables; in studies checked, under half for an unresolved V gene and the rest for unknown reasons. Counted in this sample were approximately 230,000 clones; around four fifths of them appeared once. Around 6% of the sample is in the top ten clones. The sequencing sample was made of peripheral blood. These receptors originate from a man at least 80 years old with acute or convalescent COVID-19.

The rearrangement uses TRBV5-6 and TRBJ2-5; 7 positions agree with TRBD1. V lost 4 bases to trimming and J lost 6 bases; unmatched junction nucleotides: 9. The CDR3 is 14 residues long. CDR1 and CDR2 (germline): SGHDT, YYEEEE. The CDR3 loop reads CASSESDRVKTQYF. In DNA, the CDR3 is TGTGCCAGCAGCGAATCCGACAGGGTAAAGACCCAGTACTTC.

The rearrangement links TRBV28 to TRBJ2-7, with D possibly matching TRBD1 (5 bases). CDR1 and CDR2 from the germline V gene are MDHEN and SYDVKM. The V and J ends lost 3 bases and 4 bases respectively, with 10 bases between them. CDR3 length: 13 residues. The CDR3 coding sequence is TGTGCCAGCAGTTTGTTAGGGGATTACGAGCAGTACTTC. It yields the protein CASSLLGDYEQYF.

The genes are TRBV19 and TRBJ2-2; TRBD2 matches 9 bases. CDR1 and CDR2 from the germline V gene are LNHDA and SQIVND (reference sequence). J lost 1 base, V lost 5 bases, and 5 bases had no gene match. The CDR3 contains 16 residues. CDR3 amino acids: CASSDRLAVNTGELFF. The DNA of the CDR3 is TGTGCCAGTAGTGATAGACTAGCGGTGAACACCGGGGAGCTGTTTTTT.

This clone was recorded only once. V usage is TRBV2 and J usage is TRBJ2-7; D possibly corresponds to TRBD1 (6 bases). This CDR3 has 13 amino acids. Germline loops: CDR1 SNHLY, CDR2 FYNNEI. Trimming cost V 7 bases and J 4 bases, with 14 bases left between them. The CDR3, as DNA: TGTGCCAGCAAGGCAGGGGTCATGTACGAGCAGTACTTC. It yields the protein CASKAGVMYEQYF.

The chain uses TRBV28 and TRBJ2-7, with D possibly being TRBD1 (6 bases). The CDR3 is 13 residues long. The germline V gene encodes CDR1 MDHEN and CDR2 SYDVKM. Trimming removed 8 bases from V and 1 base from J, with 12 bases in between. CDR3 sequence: CASWRQASYEQYF. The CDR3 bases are TGTGCCAGCTGGCGACAGGCATCCTACGAGCAGTACTTC.

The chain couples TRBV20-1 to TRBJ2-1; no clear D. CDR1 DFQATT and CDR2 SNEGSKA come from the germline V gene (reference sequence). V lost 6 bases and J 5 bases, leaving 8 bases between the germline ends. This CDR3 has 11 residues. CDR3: CSARPNNEQFF. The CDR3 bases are TGCAGTGCAAGACCAAACAATGAGCAGTTCTTC.

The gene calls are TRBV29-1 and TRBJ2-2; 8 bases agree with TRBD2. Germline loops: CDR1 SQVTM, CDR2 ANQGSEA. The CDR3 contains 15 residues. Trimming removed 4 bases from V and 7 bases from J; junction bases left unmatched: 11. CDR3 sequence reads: CSVVGSGVVGGELFF. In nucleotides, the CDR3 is TGCAGCGTTGTTGGTAGCGGGGTGGTTGGCGGGGAGCTGTTTTTT.

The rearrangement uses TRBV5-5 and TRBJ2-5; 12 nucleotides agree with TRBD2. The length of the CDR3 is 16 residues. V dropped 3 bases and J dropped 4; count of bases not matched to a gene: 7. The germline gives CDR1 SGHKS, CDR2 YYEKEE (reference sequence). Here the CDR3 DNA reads TGTGCCAGCAGCTCCGAACGACTAGCGGGAGTAGAGACCCAGTACTTC. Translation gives CASSSERLAGVETQYF.

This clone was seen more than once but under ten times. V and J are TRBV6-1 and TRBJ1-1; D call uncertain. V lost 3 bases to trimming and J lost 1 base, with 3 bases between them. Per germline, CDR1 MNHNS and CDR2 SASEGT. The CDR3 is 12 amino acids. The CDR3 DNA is TGTGCCAGCAGTGAGAGGAACACTGAAGCTTTCTTT. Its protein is CASSERNTEAFF.

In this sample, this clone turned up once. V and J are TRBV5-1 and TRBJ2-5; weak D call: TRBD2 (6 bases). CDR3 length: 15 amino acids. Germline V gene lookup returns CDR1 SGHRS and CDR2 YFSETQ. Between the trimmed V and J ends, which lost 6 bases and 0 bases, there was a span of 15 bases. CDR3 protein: CASTHSGGYQETQYF. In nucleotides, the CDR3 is TGCGCCAGCACCCATAGCGGAGGGTACCAAGAGACCCAGTACTTC. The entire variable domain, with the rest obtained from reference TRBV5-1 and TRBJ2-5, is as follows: KAGVTQTPRYLIKTRGQQVTLSCSPISGHRSVSWYQQTPGQGLQFLFEYFSETQRNKGNFPGRFSGRQFSNSRSEMNVSTLELGDSALYLCASTHSGGYQETQYFGPGTRLLVL.

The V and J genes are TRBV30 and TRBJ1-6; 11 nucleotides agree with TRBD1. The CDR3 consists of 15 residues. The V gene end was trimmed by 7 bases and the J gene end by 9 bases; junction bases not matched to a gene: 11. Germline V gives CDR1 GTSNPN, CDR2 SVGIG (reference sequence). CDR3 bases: TGTGCCTTGAATAAGGTGGGACAGGGGGTTTCACCCCTCCACTTT. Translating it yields CALNKVGQGVSPLHF.

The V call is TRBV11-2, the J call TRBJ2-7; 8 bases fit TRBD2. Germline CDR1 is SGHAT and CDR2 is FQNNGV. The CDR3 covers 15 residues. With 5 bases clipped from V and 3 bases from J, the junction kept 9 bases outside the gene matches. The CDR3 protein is CASSPFGGGSYEQYF. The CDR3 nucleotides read TGTGCCAGCAGCCCGTTCGGGGGGGGGAGCTACGAGCAGTACTTC.

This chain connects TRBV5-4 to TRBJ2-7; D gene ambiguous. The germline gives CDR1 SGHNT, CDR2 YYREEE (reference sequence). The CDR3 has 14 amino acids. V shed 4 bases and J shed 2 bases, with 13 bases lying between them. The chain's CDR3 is CASSQTTIAYEQYF. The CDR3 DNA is TGTGCCAGCAGCCAAACTACGATCGCCTACGAGCAGTACTTC.

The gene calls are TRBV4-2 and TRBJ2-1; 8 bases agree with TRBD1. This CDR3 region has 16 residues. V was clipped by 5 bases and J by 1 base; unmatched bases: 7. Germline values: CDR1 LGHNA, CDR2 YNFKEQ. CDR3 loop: CASSSRQGQSYNEQFF. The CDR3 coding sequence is TGTGCCAGCAGCTCCCGACAGGGGCAATCCTACAATGAGCAGTTCTTC.

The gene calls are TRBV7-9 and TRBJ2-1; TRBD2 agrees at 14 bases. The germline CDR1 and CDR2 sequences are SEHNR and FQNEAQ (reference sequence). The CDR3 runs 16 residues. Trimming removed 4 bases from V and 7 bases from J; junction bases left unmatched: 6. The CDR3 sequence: CASSSTSGGAVNEQFF. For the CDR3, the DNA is TGTGCCAGCAGCTCGACTAGCGGGGGGGCCGTAAATGAGCAGTTCTTC.

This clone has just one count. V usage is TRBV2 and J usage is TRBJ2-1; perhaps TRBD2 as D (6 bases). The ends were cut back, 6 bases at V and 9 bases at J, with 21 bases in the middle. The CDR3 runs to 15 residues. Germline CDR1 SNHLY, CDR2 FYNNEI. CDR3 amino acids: CASSPGEAGLGEQFF. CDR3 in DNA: TGTGCCAGCAGCCCGGGAGAAGCGGGTTTAGGTGAGCAGTTCTTC.

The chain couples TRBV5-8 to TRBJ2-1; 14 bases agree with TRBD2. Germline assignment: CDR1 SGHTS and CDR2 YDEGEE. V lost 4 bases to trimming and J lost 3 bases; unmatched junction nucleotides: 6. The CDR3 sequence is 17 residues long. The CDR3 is CASSGGTSGSVYNEQFF. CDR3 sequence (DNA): TGTGCCAGCAGCGGGGGGACTAGCGGGAGCGTCTACAATGAGCAGTTCTTC.

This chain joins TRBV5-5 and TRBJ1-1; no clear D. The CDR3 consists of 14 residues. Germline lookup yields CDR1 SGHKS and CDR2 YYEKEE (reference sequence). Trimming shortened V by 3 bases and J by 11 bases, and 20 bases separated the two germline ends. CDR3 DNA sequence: TGTGCCAGCAGCTCCCAATTCGGGCGATGGGAGGCTTTCTTT. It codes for CASSSQFGRWEAFF.

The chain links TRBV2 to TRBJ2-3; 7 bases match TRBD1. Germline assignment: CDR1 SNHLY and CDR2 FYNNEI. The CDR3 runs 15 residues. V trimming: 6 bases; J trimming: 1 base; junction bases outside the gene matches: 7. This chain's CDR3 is CASRAQGQGTDTQYF. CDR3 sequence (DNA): TGTGCCAGCAGGGCACAGGGGCAGGGCACAGATACGCAGTATTTT.

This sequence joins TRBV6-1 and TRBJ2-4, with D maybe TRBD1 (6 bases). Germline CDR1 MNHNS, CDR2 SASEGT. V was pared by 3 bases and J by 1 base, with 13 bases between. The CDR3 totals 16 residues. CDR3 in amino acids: CASSEVGGMAKNIQYF. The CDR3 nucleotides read TGTGCCAGCAGTGAGGTAGGGGGTATGGCCAAAAACATTCAGTACTTC.

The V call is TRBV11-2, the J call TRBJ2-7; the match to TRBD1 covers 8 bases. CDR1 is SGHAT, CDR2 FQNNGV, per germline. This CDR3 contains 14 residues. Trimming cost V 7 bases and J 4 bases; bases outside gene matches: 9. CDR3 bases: TGTGCCAGCACCCGACAGGGGATTACATACGAGCAGTACTTC. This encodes CASTRQGITYEQYF.

The CDR3 sequence: CAISDSIVKEQYF. As DNA, the CDR3 is TGTGCCATCAGTGATTCAATAGTGAAAGAGCAGTACTTC. The chain uses TRBV10-3 and TRBJ2-7; D is unresolved. V was pared by 3 bases and J by 7 bases, with 13 bases between. CDR1 is ENHRY, CDR2 SYGVKD, per germline. CDR3 size: 13 residues.